Shown below are 15 T cell receptor beta chains from a single sample sequenced in a study of cytomegalovirus exposure and HLA in healthy donors. 60 Vbeta and 13 Jbeta primers were used in PCR. Profiled with immunoSEQ multiplex PCR; TCRdb holds only in-frame clones, not every one. The sample consists of about 130,000 clones, around 78% of them appearing once. Sequencing was done on a sample of PBMCs. The receptors shown here come from a female donor in good health and CMV-seropositive.

The rearrangement links TRBV5-4 to TRBJ2-6; D remains unclear. Germline V lookup: CDR1 SGHNT, CDR2 YYREEE (reference sequence). Trimming took off 4 bases at V and 3 bases at J, with 11 bases between the two ends. The CDR3 is made up of 15 amino acids. The DNA for the CDR3 is TGTGCCAGCAGCCTACCGGGTGATGGGGCCAACGTCCTGACTTTC. Protein product: CASSLPGDGANVLTF.

This clone was counted a few times. This chain links TRBV6-4 with TRBJ1-5; weak D call: TRBD1 (5 bases). Trimming shortened V by 11 bases and J by 10 bases, and 24 bases separated the two germline ends. The CDR3 totals 14 residues. Per germline, CDR1 MRHNA and CDR2 SNTAGT. Here the CDR3 reads CAATGGRIYNPQHF. Written as DNA, the CDR3 is TGTGCCGCGACGGGGGGGAGAATTTACAATCCCCAGCATTTT.

V and J are TRBV5-4 and TRBJ2-3, with 9 bases that match TRBD2. CDR1 is SGHNT, CDR2 YYREEE, per germline (reference sequence). J was trimmed by 2 bases and V by 7 bases; bases with no gene match: 5. This CDR3 region has 14 residues. The DNA of the CDR3 is TGTGCCAGCCTTAGCGGGGGTTCCACAGATACGCAGTATTTT. Its protein is CASLSGGSTDTQYF. The entire variable domain, with the rest obtained from reference TRBV5-4 and TRBJ2-3, is as follows: ETGVTQSPTHLIKTRGQQVTLRCSSQSGHNTVSWYQQALGQGPQFIFQYYREEENGRGNFPPRFSGLQFPNYSSELNVNALELDDSALYLCASLSGGSTDTQYFGPGTRLTVL.

This clone was found a few times. The chain joins TRBV11-2 to TRBJ2-6, with a weak D call TRBD2 (5 bases). This CDR3 has 15 amino acids. Germline assignment: CDR1 SGHAT and CDR2 FQNNGV. Trimming left V 5 bases short and J 1 base short, with 9 bases between. The chain's CDR3 is CASSPRGSGANVLTF. The CDR3 DNA follows: TGTGCCAGCAGCCCCCGCGGGTCTGGGGCCAACGTCCTGACTTTC.

The genes are TRBV18 and TRBJ1-2; TRBD1 is a possible D gene (5 bases). The CDR3 consists of 14 residues. The germline V and J ends were trimmed by 3 bases and 0 bases, with 8 bases remaining between them. Germline-derived CDR1 and CDR2 are KGHSH and LQKENI. The CDR3 nucleotides are TGTGCCAGCTCACCGGACACTTCTAACTATGGCTACACCTTC. Residues: CASSPDTSNYGYTF.

CDR3 in DNA: TGCGCCAGCAGTGAGTCCCCGGGACAGGTCTACACTGAAGCTTTCTTT. Its protein is CASSESPGQVYTEAFF. The rearrangement joins TRBV10-2 to TRBJ1-1, with 8 bases lining up with TRBD1. CDR1 and CDR2 from the germline V gene are WSHSY and SAAADI. Trimming cost V 0 bases and J 3 bases; bases outside gene matches: 6. The CDR3 totals 16 residues.

Written as DNA, the CDR3 is TGTGCCAGCAGGACTAGCAACACAGATACGCAGTATTTT. Its protein product is CASRTSNTDTQYF. The genes are TRBV6-5 and TRBJ2-3, with TRBD2 matching over 7 bases. Germline V gives CDR1 MNHEY, CDR2 SVGAGI. This CDR3 spans 13 amino acids. After removal of 6 bases from V and 2 bases from J, the junction contained 2 bases not matched to a gene.

The chain uses TRBV28 and TRBJ1-4; D ambiguous. V dropped 1 base and J dropped 4 bases, with 10 bases sitting between them. In germline, CDR1 is MDHEN, CDR2 SYDVKM. This CDR3 region has 15 residues. CDR3 in amino acids: CASSLLGGLNEKLFF. In DNA, the CDR3 is TGTGCCAGCAGTTTATTAGGCGGCCTTAATGAAAAACTGTTTTTT.

The rearrangement links TRBV5-4 to TRBJ2-7; 12 bases fit TRBD2. The CDR3 loop spans 15 amino acids. Germline lookup yields CDR1 SGHNT and CDR2 YYREEE (reference sequence). Trimming removed 4 bases from V and 7 bases from J; junction bases left unmatched: 9. In nucleotides, the CDR3 is TGTGCCAGCAGCCCCCAGACTAGCGGGAGAAGTGAGCAGTACTTC. Its protein product is CASSPQTSGRSEQYF.

This clone was detected only a few times. V usage is TRBV7-2 and J usage is TRBJ1-2, with TRBD1 identical over 7 bases. CDR1 and CDR2 from the germline V gene are SGHTA and FQGNSA. The V gene end was trimmed by 4 bases and the J gene end by 5 bases; junction bases not matched to a gene: 7. The CDR3 contains 14 residues. The CDR3 reads CASSSRTGAYGYTF. Written as DNA, the CDR3 is TGTGCCAGCAGCTCGCGGACAGGTGCATATGGCTACACCTTC.

The chain is built from TRBV7-2 and TRBJ1-4, with D possibly being TRBD1 (5 bases). The germline V gene encodes CDR1 SGHTA and CDR2 FQGNSA. V was cut by 1 base and J by 8 bases, with 11 bases left in between. The CDR3 length is 14 residues. The CDR3 DNA reads as TGTGCCAGCAGCTTAGTCGGGACTGGAGAAAAACTGTTTTTT. It translates to CASSLVGTGEKLFF.

This clone has just one count. V and J are TRBV4-2 and TRBJ2-7, with TRBD2 identical over 11 bases. J gave up 3 bases and V 0 bases, and 4 bases lay outside the gene matches. The CDR3 spans 16 residues. CDR1 is LGHNA, CDR2 YNFKEQ, per germline. The CDR3 bases are TGTGCCAGCAGCCAAGACCTCCTAGCGGGAGGCTACGAGCAGTACTTC. This translates into CASSQDLLAGGYEQYF.

The chain employs TRBV5-8 and TRBJ2-7, with unresolved D. Trimming stripped 0 bases from V and 2 bases from J, with 6 bases between. Per germline, CDR1 SGHTS and CDR2 YDEGEE. The CDR3 consists of 13 residues. CDR3 coding DNA: TGTGCCAGCAGCTTGGACAGAACCTACGAGCAGTACTTC. Protein product: CASSLDRTYEQYF.

The V and J genes are TRBV5-4 and TRBJ1-2, with 9 bases fitting TRBD1. The V gene's germline CDR1 is SGHNT and CDR2 YYREEE (reference sequence). V lost 2 bases, J lost 4 bases, and 15 bases stayed unmatched. CDR3 size: 18 residues. This CDR3 reads CASSFPNSYRGLGYGYTF. DNA of the CDR3: TGTGCCAGCAGCTTCCCCAATTCGTACAGGGGGCTGGGCTATGGCTACACCTTC.

A note on this clone: Germline is not matched at one junction end, which may reflect a read error. The CDR3 spells CSSSPSVNTEAFF. CDR3 DNA sequence: TGTTCCAGCAGCCCGTCAGTGAACACTGAAGCTTTCTTT. The rearrangement joins TRBV7-9 to TRBJ1-1; no definite D call. Germline V gives CDR1 SEHNR, CDR2 FQNEAQ (reference sequence). CDR3 length: 13 residues.